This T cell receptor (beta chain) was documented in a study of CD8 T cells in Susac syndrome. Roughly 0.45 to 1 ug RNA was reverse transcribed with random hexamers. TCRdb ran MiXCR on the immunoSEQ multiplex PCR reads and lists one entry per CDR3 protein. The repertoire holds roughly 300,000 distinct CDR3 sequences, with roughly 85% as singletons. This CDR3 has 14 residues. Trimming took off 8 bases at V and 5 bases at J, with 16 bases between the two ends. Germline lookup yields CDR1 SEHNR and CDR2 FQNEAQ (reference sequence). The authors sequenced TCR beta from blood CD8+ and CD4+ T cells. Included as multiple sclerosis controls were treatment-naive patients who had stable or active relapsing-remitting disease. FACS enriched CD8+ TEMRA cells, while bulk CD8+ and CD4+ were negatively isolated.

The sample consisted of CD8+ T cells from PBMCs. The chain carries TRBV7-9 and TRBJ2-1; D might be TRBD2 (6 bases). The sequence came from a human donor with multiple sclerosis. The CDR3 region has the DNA TGTGCCAGCCCTCGGGAGACTATCGACAATGAGCAGTTCTTC. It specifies CASPRETIDNEQFF. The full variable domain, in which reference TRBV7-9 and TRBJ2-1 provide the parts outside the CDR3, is DTGVSQNPRHKITKRGQNVTFRCDPISEHNRLYWYRQTLGQGPEFLTYFQNEAQLEKSRLLSDRFSAERPKGSFSTLEIQRTEQGDSAMYLCASPRETIDNEQFFGPGTRLTVL.